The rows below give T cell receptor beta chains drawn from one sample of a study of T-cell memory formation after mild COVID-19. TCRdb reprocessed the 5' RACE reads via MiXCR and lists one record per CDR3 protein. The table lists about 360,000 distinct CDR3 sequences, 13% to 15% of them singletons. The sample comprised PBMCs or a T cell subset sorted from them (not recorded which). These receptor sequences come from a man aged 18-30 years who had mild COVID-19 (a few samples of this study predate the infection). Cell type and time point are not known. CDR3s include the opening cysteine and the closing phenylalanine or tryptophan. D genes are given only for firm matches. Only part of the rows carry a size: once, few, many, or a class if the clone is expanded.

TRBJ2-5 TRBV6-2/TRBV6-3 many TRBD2 TGTGCCAGCAGTTACTGGGCGGGGGAGCGGGAGACCCAGTACTTC CASSYWAGERETQYF
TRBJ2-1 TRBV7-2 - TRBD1 TGTGCCAGCAGCCCCCGGGACAGGGGCAATGAGCAGTTCTTC CASSPRDRGNEQFF
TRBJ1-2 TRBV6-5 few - TGTGCCAGCAGTTACAGTCAGGAACCTAACTATGGCTACACCTTC CASSYSQEPNYGYTF
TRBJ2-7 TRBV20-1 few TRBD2 TGCAGTGCTAGGGACCTTAGCGGGGGCCCGTTCTACGAGCAGTACTTC CSARDLSGGPFYEQYF
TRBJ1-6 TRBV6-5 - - TGTGCCAGCAGTTACCGGGTCGGTTCACCCCTCCACTTT CASSYRVGSPLHF
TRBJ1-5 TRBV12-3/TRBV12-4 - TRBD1 TGTGCCAGCAGCTACCGGGGGAGGGGGCAACAGGATCGGCCCCAGCATTTT CASSYRGRGQQDRPQHF
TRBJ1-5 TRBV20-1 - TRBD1 TGCAGTGCGCGAACAGGGGGCTTTAGCAATCAGCCCCAGCATTTT CSARTGGFSNQPQHF
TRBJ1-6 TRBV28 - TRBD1 TGTGCCAGCAGGACAGGGGATGATTCACCCCTCCACTTT CASRTGDDSPLHF
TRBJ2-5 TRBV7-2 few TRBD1 TGTGCCAGCAGGAAAACAGGGGGCCAAGAGACCCAGTACTTC CASRKTGGQETQYF
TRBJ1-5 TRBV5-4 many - TGTGCCAGCAGCTTGAGTGGCAGCAATCAGCCCCAGCATTTT CASSLSGSNQPQHF
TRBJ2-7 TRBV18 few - TGTGCCAGCTCCCTCCCTCGGGCACAAACCTACGAGCAGTACTTC CASSLPRAQTYEQYF
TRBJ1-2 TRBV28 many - TGTGCCAGCAGTTTTGGGGGTTATGGCTACACCTTC CASSFGGYGYTF
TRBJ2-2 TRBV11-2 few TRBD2 TGTGCCAGCAGCCCTTACGGGGGGGTTAACACCGGGGAGCTGTTTTTT CASSPYGGVNTGELFF
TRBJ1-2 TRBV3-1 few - TGTGCCAGCAGTGATTGGGGCAGGGAGAACTATGGCTACACCTTC CASSDWGRENYGYTF
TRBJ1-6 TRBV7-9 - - TGTGCCAGCAGTCGTTCGAGGAATGGGAATTCACCCCTCCACTTT CASSRSRNGNSPLHF
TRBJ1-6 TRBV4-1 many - TGCGCCAGCAGGGGCCGGGCAAGCTCCTATAATTCACCCCTCCACTTT CASRGRASSYNSPLHF
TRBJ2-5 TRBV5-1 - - TGCGCCAGCAGCCCAAGGGACCGACTAAACCAAGAGACCCAGTACTTC CASSPRDRLNQETQYF
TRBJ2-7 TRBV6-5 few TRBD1 TGTGCCAGCAATAGGGGGCGCGAGCAGTACTTC CASNRGREQYF
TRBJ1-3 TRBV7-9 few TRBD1 TGTGCCAGCAGCCGGACAGGGTACGATAGAAACACCATATATTTT CASSRTGYDRNTIYF
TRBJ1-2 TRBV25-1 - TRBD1 TGTGCCAGCAGTGGATTGGACAGGGGACCCTACACCTTC CASSGLDRGPYTF
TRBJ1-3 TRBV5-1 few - TGCGCCAGCCACTACGGAAACCCTAGCTCTGGAAACACCATATATTTT CASHYGNPSSGNTIYF
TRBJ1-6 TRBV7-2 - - TGTGCCAGCAGCTTACAAAAGACCTATAATTCACCCCTCCACTTT CASSLQKTYNSPLHF
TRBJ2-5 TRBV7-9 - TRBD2 TGTGCCAGCAGCCCCGTTCTAGCGGGGGGGCCGGAGACCCAGTACTTC CASSPVLAGGPETQYF
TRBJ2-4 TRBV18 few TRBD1 TGTGCCAGCTCACCCTCTAGGGGGCTAGCCAAAAACATTCAGTACTTC CASSPSRGLAKNIQYF
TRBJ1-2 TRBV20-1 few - TGCAGTGCTAGAGATCTGGGCCGAGACTATGGCTACACCTTC CSARDLGRDYGYTF
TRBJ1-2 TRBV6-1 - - TGTGCCGTTGCCAACGGGACTCCCGGGGGCTACACCTTC CAVANGTPGGYTF
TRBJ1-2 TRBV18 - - TGTGCCAGCTCACCACTGTCAGGCTCCGGTGGCTACACCTTC CASSPLSGSGGYTF
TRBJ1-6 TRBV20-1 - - TGCAGTGCTAGGGGGCGCGGGTATAATTCACCCCTCCACTTT CSARGRGYNSPLHF
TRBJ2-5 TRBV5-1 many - TGCGCCAGCAGTACCGGGACATGGAGAGAGACCCAGTACTTC CASSTGTWRETQYF
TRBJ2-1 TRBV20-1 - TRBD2 TGCAGTGCTAGACCCCCAGCGGGGCAATACAATGAGCAGTTCTTC CSARPPAGQYNEQFF
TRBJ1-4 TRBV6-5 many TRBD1 TGTGCCAGCAGTTTTTCCGGGACAGGTGAAAAACTGTTTTTT CASSFSGTGEKLFF
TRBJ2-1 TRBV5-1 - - TGCGCCAGCAGCTTAGCACGGAATGAGCAGTTCTTC CASSLARNEQFF
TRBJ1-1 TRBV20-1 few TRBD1 TGCAGCACTAACAGGGGGAACACTGAAGCTTTCTTT CSTNRGNTEAFF
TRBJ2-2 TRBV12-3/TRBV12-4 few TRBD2 TGTGCCAGCAGTCCCCTGGCTAGCGGGGTATCCACCGGGGAGCTGTTTTTT CASSPLASGVSTGELFF
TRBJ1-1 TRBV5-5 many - TGTGCCAGCAGCTTACGAGATTTGAACACTGAAGCTTTCTTT CASSLRDLNTEAFF
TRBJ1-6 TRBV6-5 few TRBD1 TGTGCCGCCCGGGAGCAGGGGGCATTTTCACCCCTCCACTTT CAAREQGAFSPLHF
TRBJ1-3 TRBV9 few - TGTGCCAGCAGCGTAGGAGCGGCATCTGAGTCTGGAAACACCATATATTTT CASSVGAASESGNTIYF
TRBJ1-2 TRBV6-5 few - TGTGCCAGCGGAGGCCCCAGGGGAGGCAACTATGGCTACACCTTC CASGGPRGGNYGYTF
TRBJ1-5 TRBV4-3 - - TGCGCCAGCAGCCAAGTCAGAGGGGATCAGCCCCAGCATTTT CASSQVRGDQPQHF
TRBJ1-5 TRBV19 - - TGTGCCAGTACCTCGTTCGGGGGCCAGGGTCAGCCCCAGCATTTT CASTSFGGQGQPQHF
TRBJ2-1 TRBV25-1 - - TGTGGCAGCAGTGAATTCCCAGCCAGCTCCTACAATGAGCAGTTCTTC CGSSEFPASSYNEQFF
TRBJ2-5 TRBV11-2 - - TGTGCCAGCAGCTTAGATCGCCTAGCGGAGACCCAGTACTTC CASSLDRLAETQYF
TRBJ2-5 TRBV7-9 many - TGTGCCAGCAGCTTAGCGGGGGCAGGCCAAGAGACCCAGTACTTC CASSLAGAGQETQYF
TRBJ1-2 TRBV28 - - TGTGCCAGCAGATCCAGAATACAGGAGACATATAACTATGGCTACACCTTC CASRSRIQETYNYGYTF
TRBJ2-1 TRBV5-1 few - TGCGCCAGCAGCTTGGATTACCTGAATGAGCAGTTCTTC CASSLDYLNEQFF
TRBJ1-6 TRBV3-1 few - TGTGCCAGCAGCCAAGAGGGGGGATTTTCACCCCTCCACTTT CASSQEGGFSPLHF